The 16 T cell receptor beta chains presented below share a single source sample, sequenced in a study of blood T cells in healthy people across ages. A second PCR of 7 to 11 cycles used a sample-barcoded 5' primer and a J-beta primer mix. TCRdb redid the calling of the 5' RACE reads with MiXCR, one entry per CDR3 protein. Of some 1.6 million distinct CDR3 sequences listed, around 35% are singletons. Sequenced sample: blood. The receptors stem from a woman aged 25 to 39 in good health.

This clonotype was detected a few times. The J gene is TRBJ2-7, the V gene TRBV7-9; D may be TRBD1 or TRBD2 (6 bases each). The CDR3 contains 15 residues. The V and J ends lost 5 bases and 6 bases respectively, with 20 bases between them. Germline V gives CDR1 SEHNR, CDR2 FQNEAQ (reference sequence). CDR3 in amino acids: CASSPLGLGGLEQYF. The CDR3 nucleotides are TGTGCCAGCAGCCCCCTAGGTTTGGGGGGCCTCGAGCAGTACTTC.

As for this clonotype: This may come from a read error, since a much larger clone is one base off. The chain links TRBV6-2 or TRBV6-3 to TRBJ2-6; no definite D call. CDR3 length: 14 residues. CDR1 MNHEY and CDR2 SVGEGT come from the germline V gene. The CDR3 sequence: CANSGPSGANVLTF. DNA of the CDR3: TGTGCCAACAGTGGGCCCTCTGGGGCCAACGTCCTGACTTTC.

The J gene is TRBJ2-3, the V gene TRBV27, with D possibly being TRBD1 or TRBD2 (5 bases each). V lost 6 bases to trimming and J lost 2 bases, with 18 bases between them. Germline-derived CDR1 and CDR2 are MNHEY and SMNVEV (reference sequence). The CDR3 covers 16 residues. CDR3 protein: CASSRTGTVHTDTQYF. The CDR3 DNA reads TGTGCCAGCAGCCGAACCGGGACGGTACACACAGATACGCAGTATTTT.

This clonotype has a single count. The chain has TRBV28 and TRBJ1-2; D may be TRBD1 (6 bases). Trimming pared 6 bases from V and 2 bases from J, leaving 10 bases between. The CDR3 has 13 amino acids. Germline CDR1 MDHEN, CDR2 SYDVKM. CDR3 in DNA: TGTGCCAGCAGGGACAGTGCGAACTATGGCTACACCTTC. This sequence encodes CASRDSANYGYTF.

Only a few counts were recorded for this clonotype. The chain carries TRBV20-1 and TRBJ2-4, with D perhaps given as TRBD1 or TRBD2 (5 bases each). Germline V CDR1 and CDR2: DFQATT, SNEGSKA (reference sequence). V was clipped by 3 bases and J by 8 bases, with 14 bases between them. The CDR3 spans 13 residues. The CDR3 reads CSARAPGPDIQYF. In nucleotides, the CDR3 is TGCAGTGCTAGGGCGCCGGGGCCAGACATTCAGTACTTC.

The chain links TRBV11-2 to TRBJ2-1; D is perhaps TRBD2 (5 bases). The V end was cut by 0 bases, the J end by 9 bases, with 12 bases between. Per germline, CDR1 SGHAT and CDR2 FQNNGV. The CDR3 has 14 amino acids. This CDR3 is CASSLDVSGREQFF. The CDR3 DNA sequence: TGTGCCAGCAGCTTAGATGTGAGCGGCCGTGAGCAGTTCTTC. Full variable domain (outside the CDR3, taken from reference TRBV11-2 and TRBJ2-1): EAGVAQSPRYKIIEKRQSVAFWCNPISGHATLYWYQQILGQGPKLLIQFQNNGVVDDSQLPKDRFSAERLKGVDSTLKIQPAKLEDSAVYLCASSLDVSGREQFFGPGTRLTVL.

In its sample, this clonotype was seen many times. CDR3 DNA: TGCAGTGCCTTCAGGGTGGAGACCCAGTACTTC. Protein: CSAFRVETQYF. J is TRBJ2-5 and V is TRBV20-1; weak D call: TRBD1 (5 bases). The CDR3 has 11 residues. Germline lookup yields CDR1 DFQATT and CDR2 SNEGSKA (reference sequence). Between the trimmed V and J ends, which lost 6 bases and 5 bases, there was a span of 10 bases.

For the CDR3, the DNA is TGTGCCAGCTTCCAGTCGGAGGTGGACACTGAAGCTTTCTTT. Translating gives CASFQSEVDTEAFF. V is TRBV7-9 and J is TRBJ1-1; the D is unclear. CDR1 is SEHNR and CDR2 is FQNEAQ in the germline V gene (reference sequence). This CDR3 has 14 residues. The V end was cut by 8 bases, the J end by 3 bases, with 16 bases between.

As concerns this clonotype: At one of its ends the junction is not consistent with the germline gene, which may arise from a read error. V and J are TRBV28 and TRBJ2-1, with 10 nucleotides matching TRBD2. Germline values: CDR1 MDHEN, CDR2 SYDVKM. This CDR3 comprises 15 residues. CDR3 in amino acids: CVSSPSGRARDEQFF. In DNA, the CDR3 is TGTGTCAGCAGCCCCAGCGGGAGGGCCCGTGATGAGCAGTTCTTC.

The chain is built from TRBV5-6 and TRBJ2-5, with 9 bases matching TRBD2. The better agreement between TRBJ2-7 and the DNA end casts doubt on the J call. This CDR3 has 16 amino acids. Germline V gene lookup returns CDR1 SGHDT and CDR2 YYEEEE. CDR3 sequence reads: CASSFDRTSDFYEQYF. CDR3 coding DNA: TGTGCCAGCAGTTTTGACCGGACTAGCGATTTCTACGAGCAGTACTTC.

This clonotype has a handful of counts. The chain joins TRBV3-1 to TRBJ2-7, with 9 bases matching TRBD1. The CDR3 is made up of 17 amino acids. V was clipped by 0 bases and J by 1 base; unmatched bases: 7. Germline CDR1 is LGHDT and CDR2 is YNNKEL (reference sequence). For the CDR3, the DNA is TGTGCCAGCAGCCAAGAAAGGAGGACAGGGGATTCCTACGAGCAGTACTTC. Protein product: CASSQERRTGDSYEQYF.

V usage is TRBV29-1 and J usage is TRBJ1-5, with 8 nucleotides matching TRBD1. The CDR3 spans 15 residues. Trimming at V came to 6 bases and at J to 2 bases, leaving 9 bases not matched to a gene. In germline, CDR1 is SQVTM, CDR2 ANQGSEA. The CDR3 sequence is CSVRQGQGGNQPQHF. The CDR3 nucleotides are TGCAGCGTGCGACAAGGACAGGGCGGCAATCAGCCCCAGCATTTT.

The chain combines TRBV5-1 with TRBJ1-1; 8 bases match TRBD1. Germline-derived CDR1 and CDR2 are SGHRS and YFSETQ. There are 14 residues in the CDR3. With V trimmed by 3 bases and J by 1 base, 2 bases remained unmatched. The CDR3 here is CASSWTGWNTEAFF. Written as DNA, the CDR3 is TGCGCCAGCAGCTGGACAGGGTGGAACACTGAAGCTTTCTTT.

This chain connects TRBV4-1 to TRBJ2-7; TRBD2 aligns across 11 bases. This CDR3 is 17 amino acids long. The germline gives CDR1 MGHRA, CDR2 YSYEKL. V was pared by 1 base and J by 3 bases, with 8 bases of the junction left unmatched. For the CDR3, the DNA is TGCGCCAGCAGCCAAGTTAGCGGGAGGGCCGTGGGCTACGAGCAGTACTTC. Translation gives CASSQVSGRAVGYEQYF.

This clonotype was seen more than once but under ten times. The rearrangement links TRBV27 to TRBJ2-3, with 13 bases lining up with TRBD2. V dropped 4 bases and J dropped 2; count of bases not matched to a gene: 6. Germline loops: CDR1 MNHEY, CDR2 SMNVEV (reference sequence). The CDR3 extends over 17 amino acids. The CDR3 region is CASSSRTSGRPTDTQYF. The CDR3 coding sequence is TGTGCCAGCAGTTCACGGACTAGCGGGAGACCCACAGATACGCAGTATTTT.

As concerns this clonotype: This clone may be a read error of a much larger clone one base away. The rearrangement links TRBV20-1 to TRBJ2-1; TRBD1 matches 7 bases. Germline CDR1 DFQATT, CDR2 SNEGSKA (reference sequence). This CDR3 contains 17 residues. This CDR3 reads CSARDPGGRRNYNGQFF. DNA of the CDR3: TGCAGTGCTAGAGACCCAGGGGGTCGCAGGAACTACAATGGGCAGTTCTTC.